These 9 T cell receptor beta chains originate from one sample sequenced in a study of cytomegalovirus exposure and HLA in healthy donors. This PCR relied on a set of 60 Vbeta primers and 13 Jbeta primers. The table came from immunoSEQ multiplex PCR; TCRdb's copy has only in-frame clones and leaves some out. The repertoire has 100,000 or so clones, over 60% of them found once; the top ten carry around 4.3%. The sample comprised PBMCs. The receptors derive from a woman aged 40 to 50 in good health and CMV-seropositive.

J is TRBJ1-2 and V is TRBV7-9, with TRBD1 as a possible D gene (5 bases). V was shortened by 5 bases and J by 10 bases, with 17 bases between the two germline ends. The CDR3 covers 13 residues. Germline CDR1 reads SEHNR; CDR2 reads FQNEAQ (reference sequence). The CDR3 sequence: CASSPGTAADYTF. CDR3 sequence (DNA): TGTGCCAGCAGCCCCGGGACTGCCGCTGACTACACCTTC.

J is TRBJ2-7 and V is TRBV28; D is ambiguous. Germline lookup yields CDR1 MDHEN and CDR2 SYDVKM. V lost 6 bases to trimming and J lost 5 bases, with 8 bases between them. This CDR3 is 11 amino acids long. Written as DNA, the CDR3 is TGTGCCAGCAGGGTAGTAGACGAGCAGTACTTC. Protein product: CASRVVDEQYF.

CDR3 in DNA: TGTGCCAGCAGCGTAGCCACAAACACCGGGGAGCTGTTTTTT. It yields the protein CASSVATNTGELFF. The chain has TRBV9 and TRBJ2-2; D gene ambiguous. Germline CDR1 and CDR2: SGDLS and YYNGEE. The V gene lost 0 bases and the J gene lost 2 bases, with 5 bases spanning the gap. CDR3 length equals 14 residues.

The chain links TRBV4-2 to TRBJ2-1, with a possible D match to TRBD1 (5 bases). Between the trimmed V and J ends, which lost 1 base and 7 bases, there was a span of 23 bases. Germline CDR1 is LGHNA and CDR2 is YNFKEQ. The CDR3 sequence is 18 residues long. The CDR3 DNA is TGTGCCAGCAGCCAAGCCCCGACGGCAGATGGGGCGGATAATGAGCAGTTCTTC. It encodes CASSQAPTADGADNEQFF.

The J gene is TRBJ1-3, the V gene TRBV18; TRBD1 aligns across 11 bases. This CDR3 comprises 17 residues. V was pared by 3 bases and J by 1 base, with 5 bases of the junction left unmatched. The V gene's germline CDR1 is KGHSH and CDR2 LQKENI. The CDR3 DNA reads TGTGCCAGCTCACCTAGGACAGGGGGCGCTTCTGGAAACACCATATATTTT. Its translation is CASSPRTGGASGNTIYF.

The chain carries TRBV7-3 and TRBJ2-1; D is ambiguous. V shed 2 bases and J shed 0 bases, with 8 bases lying between them. CDR1 and CDR2 (germline): SGHTA, FQGTGA. The CDR3 contains 15 residues. The CDR3 DNA sequence: TGTGCCAGCAGCTTAGGCTGGAGCTCCTACAATGAGCAGTTCTTC. Encoded protein: CASSLGWSSYNEQFF. Variable domain in full (rest from reference TRBV7-3 and TRBJ2-1): GAGVSQTPSNKVTEKGKYVELRCDPISGHTALYWYRQSLGQGPEFLIYFQGTGAADDSGLPNDRFFAVRPEGSVSTLKIQRTERGDSAVYLCASSLGWSSYNEQFFGPGTRLTVL.

The V call is TRBV14, the J call TRBJ2-1, with 9 bases aligning to TRBD2. Germline CDR1 reads SGHDN; CDR2 reads FVKESK. V gave up 4 bases and J gave up 4 bases; unmatched junction bases: 8. There are 16 residues in the CDR3. The CDR3 is CASSPLVSGSYNEQFF. Here the CDR3 DNA reads TGTGCCAGCAGCCCGCTTGTTAGCGGGAGTTACAATGAGCAGTTCTTC.

The V and J genes are TRBV4-2 and TRBJ1-1; 7 nucleotides agree with TRBD1. The CDR3 has 17 residues. The germline CDR1 and CDR2 sequences are LGHNA and YNFKEQ. Trimming removed 1 base from V and 5 bases from J; junction bases left unmatched: 13. The CDR3 sequence is CASSQVVRGLEGTEAFF. The CDR3 coding sequence is TGTGCCAGCAGCCAAGTTGTGAGGGGGCTTGAGGGAACTGAAGCTTTCTTT.

The genes are TRBV25-1 and TRBJ2-7, with 8 bases fitting TRBD2. The CDR3 is 14 residues long. Germline-derived CDR1 and CDR2 are MGHDK and SYGVNS. Losses at the gene ends were 4 bases for V and 3 bases for J; bases not matched to a gene: 5. CDR3: CASSVMGLGYEQYF. The CDR3 DNA is TGTGCCAGCAGTGTCATGGGACTAGGCTACGAGCAGTACTTC.